A selection of T cell receptor beta chains follows, all from one sample in a study of blood T cell repertoires in COVID-19. The protocol was immunoSEQ multiplex PCR, while the TCRdb copy is restricted to in-frame clones and leaves out a portion. The data hold around 220,000 clones, with about nine tenths observed a single time. The sequencing input was peripheral blood. Source of these receptors: a woman aged 45-60 years with acute or convalescent COVID-19. Each CDR3 is given with its conserved first and last residue. D genes are given only for firm matches. Only some rows state a clone size, as once, few, many or a class for expanded clones.

j_gene,d_gene,v_gene,abundance,CDR3nt,CDR3aa
TRBJ2-3,-,TRBV10-2,-,TGCGCCAGCCTGGCAGGGTACGGGGATACGCAGTATTTT,CASLAGYGDTQYF
TRBJ2-3,TRBD2,TRBV3-1/TRBV3-2,-,TGTGCCAGCACCCAGGCGGGACTAGGGGCAGAGGATACGCAGTATTTT,CASTQAGLGAEDTQYF
TRBJ1-3,-,TRBV12-3/TRBV12-4,-,TGTGCCAGCACCGAGGACAGCCCTCACACCATATATTTT,CASTEDSPHTIYF
TRBJ2-5,-,TRBV24-1,-,TGTGCCACCAGTGAGTCAGACAGACCAGAGACCCAGTACTTC,CATSESDRPETQYF
TRBJ2-7,TRBD1,TRBV18,-,TGTGCCAGCTCACTTGGGGACAGCGTCTCCTACGAGCAGTACTTC,CASSLGDSVSYEQYF
TRBJ2-2,-,TRBV12-1,few,TGTGCCAGCATGAGGAGGTACAAGCGGGAGGGCTCCTGCACCGGGGAGCTGTTTTTT,CASMRRYKREGSCTGELFF
TRBJ2-3,TRBD1,TRBV6-4,-,TGTGCCAGCAGTCGCAGACAGGGGGTTGTAGATACGCAGTATTTT,CASSRRQGVVDTQYF
TRBJ2-3,-,TRBV29-1,-,TGCAGCGTTGAGCCAGGCGATGGCACAGATACGCAGTATTTT,CSVEPGDGTDTQYF
TRBJ2-5,-,TRBV19,-,TGTGCCAGTAGTATATCGGACAGACAAGAGACCCAGTACTTC,CASSISDRQETQYF
TRBJ1-1,-,TRBV19,-,TGTGCCAGTAGTATTATGGGGGGCACTGAAGCTTTCTTT,CASSIMGGTEAFF
TRBJ2-2,-,TRBV19,-,TGTGCCGGTAGTACCCGACAGGCGACCACCGGGGAGCTGTTTTTT,CAGSTRQATTGELFF
TRBJ1-6,TRBD1,TRBV2,-,TGTGCCAGCACCCTATTCGGGACAGGCGGAAATTCACCCCTCCACTTT,CASTLFGTGGNSPLHF
TRBJ2-3,TRBD1,TRBV5-6,-,TGTGCCAGCAGCTTTCCGACAGGGTTAGAAACAGATACGCAGTATTTT,CASSFPTGLETDTQYF
TRBJ2-3,TRBD1,TRBV5-8,-,TGTGCCAGCAGCGAGGGACAGGGGGCAGATACGCAGTATTTT,CASSEGQGADTQYF
TRBJ1-1,-,TRBV19,once,TGTGCCAGTATGAAACGGTCTGGGAACACTGAAGCTTTCTTT,CASMKRSGNTEAFF
TRBJ1-1,TRBD1,TRBV6-6,-,TGTGCCAGCAGTTACCCGACAGGGTCTGAAGCTTTCTTT,CASSYPTGSEAFF
TRBJ1-5,-,TRBV5-1,-,TGCGCCAGCAGTCAGAATGGGCAGGGCGATCAGCCCCAGCATTTT,CASSQNGQGDQPQHF
TRBJ1-1,-,TRBV18,-,TGTGCCAGCTCACCGGGGGGTAGGAATGAAGCTTTCTTT,CASSPGGRNEAFF
TRBJ1-1,TRBD1,TRBV4-3,few,TGCGCCAGCAGCCTGATCGGACAGGGGAACACTGAAGCTTTCTTT,CASSLIGQGNTEAFF
TRBJ2-1,-,TRBV29-1,-,TGCAGCGTGGTGGGGCTAGACCATGAGCAGTTCTTC,CSVVGLDHEQFF
TRBJ1-2,-,TRBV11-3,few,TGTGCCAGCAGCTTAGATCGAACAAGAGGTAGCTATGGCTACACCTTC,CASSLDRTRGSYGYTF
TRBJ1-1,-,TRBV6-6,-,TGTGCCAGCAGTTACTCGAGCGCGAACACTGAAGCTTTCTTT,CASSYSSANTEAFF
TRBJ2-7,TRBD2,TRBV7-2,-,TGTGCCAGCAGCTTGACGGGAGGGGGTCCTCTCGAGCAGTACTTC,CASSLTGGGPLEQYF
TRBJ2-1,-,TRBV29-1,-,TGCAGCGTTGAGGGGGGATCACGGGTGAATGAGCAGTTCTTC,CSVEGGSRVNEQFF
TRBJ2-1,TRBD2,TRBV4-2,once,TGTGCCAGCAGCCAAGATCGTGGGCTAGCGGGGGGGCCGAATGAGCAGTTCTTC,CASSQDRGLAGGPNEQFF
TRBJ2-3,TRBD2,TRBV18,-,TGTGCCAGCTCACGACGTAGCGGGAGTGACACAGATACGCAGTATTTT,CASSRRSGSDTDTQYF
TRBJ1-6,TRBD1,TRBV6-5,-,TGTGCCAGCTTCAGGCGGACAGGGAGGGATTCACCCCTCCACTTT,CASFRRTGRDSPLHF
TRBJ2-3,TRBD2,TRBV7-2,-,TGTGCCAGCAGCTTAACTAGCGGGGGTCACACAGATACGCAGTATTTT,CASSLTSGGHTDTQYF
TRBJ1-1,-,TRBV7-9,-,TGTGCCAGCAGCTTAGCAAGGAAAGGAGACACTGAAGCTTTCTTT,CASSLARKGDTEAFF
TRBJ2-7,-,TRBV30,-,TGTGCCTGGAGTGTATTGCGGGACCCCTACGAGCAGTACTTC,CAWSVLRDPYEQYF
TRBJ2-2,TRBD2,TRBV19,-,TGTGCCAGTAGAAGGGGGCGACTAGCGGGGATCGGGGAGCTGTTTTTT,CASRRGRLAGIGELFF
TRBJ2-1,TRBD2,TRBV7-2,-,TGTGCCAGCAGCTTAGTCCCTAGCGGGGCCTACAATGAGCAGTTCTTC,CASSLVPSGAYNEQFF
TRBJ2-5,TRBD2,TRBV9,-,TGTGCCAGCAGCGTAGCGGCGGGAGCGGGAGAGACCCAGTACTTC,CASSVAAGAGETQYF
TRBJ1-1,TRBD1,TRBV3-1/TRBV3-2,-,TGTGCCAGCAGCCTCCGGGACAGGGACACTGAAGCTTTCTTT,CASSLRDRDTEAFF
TRBJ2-1,-,TRBV5-1,-,TGCGCCAGCAGTTTCTCCCTTGATGAGCAGTTCTTC,CASSFSLDEQFF
TRBJ1-1,-,TRBV19,-,TGTGCCAGTAGTGCGGTTACTGAAGCTTTCTTT,CASSAVTEAFF
TRBJ1-1,-,TRBV19,-,TGTGCCAGTAGTATAAGAGAGAACACTGAAGCTTTCTTT,CASSIRENTEAFF